This T cell receptor beta chain was retrieved from a study of cytotoxic CD8 clonotypes in ibrutinib-treated CLL. Study-wide background: Partial response was seen in about 24 patients and complete response in 2; after median 68 months, approximately 14 stayed remitted, about twelve progressed. Study conclusions and caveats: Clonality increased at ibrutinib response and stayed stable in sustained remission. At progression, however, it fell back toward baseline. Once treatment began, public clonotypes, which were uncommon, contracted or stayed stable.

Generated by immunoSEQ multiplex PCR, the TCRdb table keeps only in-frame clones and is missing some. The sample lists 52,000 or so clones, over 80% occurring once. Remarks on this clone: No antigen is known for it.

The CDR3 is 15 residues long. Germline-derived CDR1 and CDR2 are SGHNT and YENEEA. Unmatched junction bases numbered 6, after V lost 1 base and J lost 6 bases. The sample here was PBMCs, taken after 24 months of ibrutinib treatment. J is TRBJ2-1 and V is TRBV11-3; TRBD2 matches at 7 bases. This receptor was identified in a human donor with chronic lymphocytic leukemia. The CDR3 DNA reads TGTGCCAGCAGCTTAGGGACTAGGGCGTCCAATGAGCAGTTCTTC. Amino acids: CASSLGTRASNEQFF.